The entry below describes one T cell receptor (beta chain). This clonotype was seen many times. Its antigen is not yet known. No base qualities exist here, and no much larger clone lies one base off it. From its cysteine to its phenylalanine, the CDR3 spans 15 amino acids. The retained sequence is limited to the CDR3, 45 bases, with the frame set at the first base. CDR1 and CDR2, looked up from the germline V gene, are ENHRY and SYGVKD. V loses 2 bases of germline sequence and J loses 2 bases, and the interval between the two ends is 10 bases. For repertoire sequencing, TCR beta CDR3 regions were amplified from RNA transcripts. HTBI primers and the Qiagen OneStep RT-PCR kit were used in a first-round RT-PCR, which was followed by a second-round multiplex PCR, size selection and purification. The libraries underwent paired-end sequencing with 100 bp reads on an Illumina HiSeq2000. The original methods were these. SOAPnuke was used to process the reads, throwing out any read that had adapters, had uncalled bases, had a mean Phred below 15, or lacked an exact constant-primer or identifier match. COPE v1.2.5 was used to merge high-quality paired reads. Unique nucleotide sequences were defined as clonotypes and aligned to IMGT TRB V, D and J references using MiTCR v1.1. The analysis was limited to V-J combinations with a frequency above 0.0001, which together covered around 99% of the repertoires. A TCR clonal expansion and chaos score per V-J combination was defined as the ratio of F50 clonal expansion to chaos observed in the TCRdist matrix. Welch's t-statistics and random forest were used to reduce features to about a dozen V-J combinations, which were fed into a naive Bayes classifier. The similarity between thyroid and blood repertoires was quantified using the Morisita-Horn index. TCRdb trimmed the raw reads at Q25, called clones with MiXCR and kept productive beta chains. Each entry is one CDR3 protein sequence, shown with its most common DNA and genes. These V and J calls are TCRdb output, not the study's own analysis. This sample comprises about 620,000 distinct CDR3 sequences, roughly 20% of them detected only once. The leading ten clones occupy roughly 6.9% of the sample.

These data come from a study of Graves' ophthalmopathy and Graves' hyperthyroidism (dated by TCRdb to 2016 to 2019). Describing the broader study: Peripheral blood samples were taken at the time of initial diagnosis, before any treatment was given. In total, 135 blood samples were TCR-sequenced: 43 ophthalmopathy, over 70 hyperthyroidism and about 17 hyperthyroidism-to-ophthalmopathy patients. The independent validation cohort included approximately 19 hyperthyroidism patients plus 17 patients who later progressed from hyperthyroidism to ophthalmopathy. To explore V-J signatures that distinguish ophthalmopathy from hyperthyroidism, a discovery set of 100 patients was enrolled, made up of about 40 with ophthalmopathy and some 60 with stable hyperthyroidism. After sampling, hyperthyroidism patients received methimazole starting at 30 mg daily, and ophthalmopathy patients received high-dose intravenous methylprednisolone. To tell Graves' ophthalmopathy apart from Graves' hyperthyroidism, and to predict which patients would progress to ophthalmopathy, the study relied on TCR beta repertoire signatures. The 85 to 100 discovery patients were divided at random into training and test sets in a 7:3 ratio. In about six hyperthyroidism patients, the T-cell repertoire of thyroid tissue was compared with the T-cell repertoire of blood. Overall results and qualifications from the work: No statistical method was used to set the sample size in advance, and the investigators knew which group each participant was assigned to. Among expanded thyroid clonotypes with frequency above 0.001, most also showed up in blood, which suggests that blood repertoires may reflect the thyroid immune response. The 13-signature model separated ophthalmopathy from stable hyperthyroidism with about 86% sensitivity and 81.08% specificity in cross-validation, and 80%/75% in the test set. In validation, the model predicted ophthalmopathy progression with 70.59% sensitivity and roughly 78% specificity; around twelve predicted patients were CT-confirmed with GO in a median of 6.5 months.

Hyperthyroidism was defined as stable when no progression to ophthalmopathy occurred within 18 months of follow-up. Hyperthyroidism patients were newly diagnosed, with disease duration under 2 months, and aged 18 to 65 years. Anyone with other autoimmune diseases, uncontrolled infections, pregnancy or lactation was excluded from the study. Clinical symptoms, serum thyroxine, TRAb, thyroid ultrasound and orbital computed tomography were used for diagnosis. PBMCs were isolated from 10 ml of fresh peripheral blood by Ficoll-Paque density gradient centrifugation. Trizol reagent was used to extract the total RNA, and its quality was then checked on an Agilent 2100 Bioanalyzer.

The sequenced sample consisted of peripheral blood. The V and J segments used are TRBV10-3 and TRBJ1-5; TRBD1 is a weak D gene call, 5 bases matching. This TCR derives from a woman younger than 30 with stable Graves' hyperthyroidism. Some clones in this sample may be carry-over from other donors' samples. Donor details come from another sample of the same person, matched by shared clones. Read as DNA, the sequence is TGTGCCATCAGTGAGGGGGGTTATGGCAATCAGCCCCAGCATTTT. Translation gives CAISEGGYGNQPQHF.